The 28 T cell receptor beta chains below come from one sample, sequenced in a study of shared clonotypes between healthy human individuals. TCRdb keeps only in-frame clones here, not all; method: immunoSEQ multiplex PCR. The profile covers a few hundred thousand clones, with roughly 91% appearing a single time and around 15% taken by the ten largest. Sequencing was done on a sample of memory CD8+ T cells sorted from blood. Subset in this sample: CD45RO+ cells pooled with CCR7-negative TemRA cells. These receptors were collected from a man between 18 and 35 years old in good health.

This clone was seen once. The rearrangement links TRBV4-1 to TRBJ2-1; no reliable D call. Trimming left V 4 bases short and J 4 bases short, with 14 bases between. The germline gives CDR1 MGHRA, CDR2 YSYEKL. The CDR3 totals 15 residues. The CDR3 DNA reads as TGCGCCAGCAGCCCAGTCCAACCCCTTTACAATGAGCAGTTCTTC. This encodes CASSPVQPLYNEQFF.

J is TRBJ1-4 and V is TRBV7-4; D not certain. V lost 5 bases to trimming and J lost 4 bases, with 26 bases between them. CDR1 and CDR2 (germline): SGHVT, SQSDAQ. This CDR3 region has 19 residues. CDR3 bases: TGTGCCAGCAGCACCCAAGGACTGACACTCACCGTGAGTAATGAAAAACTGTTTTTT. Residues: CASSTQGLTLTVSNEKLFF.

The rearrangement joins TRBV6-6 to TRBJ1-2, with 9 bases fitting TRBD1. Trimming cost V 4 bases and J 7 bases; bases outside gene matches: 10. The germline V gene encodes CDR1 MNHNY and CDR2 SVGAGI (reference sequence). The CDR3 has 15 amino acids. The CDR3: CASSWGTGPLAGYTF. CDR3 sequence (DNA): TGTGCCAGCAGTTGGGGGACAGGGCCTTTAGCTGGCTACACCTTC.

The chain has TRBV27 and TRBJ1-1; D possibly corresponds to TRBD1 (6 bases). Germline loops: CDR1 MNHEY, CDR2 SMNVEV (reference sequence). The V gene lost 7 bases and the J gene lost 2 bases, with 14 bases spanning the gap. The CDR3 is 14 amino acids. The CDR3 bases are TGTGCCAGCACCCCTCTGGGGGCCAACACTGAAGCTTTCTTT. As protein: CASTPLGANTEAFF.

The rearrangement joins TRBV6-1 to TRBJ1-5, with 8 bases that match TRBD1. The CDR3 runs to 16 residues. The ends lost 3 bases at V and 3 bases at J; junction bases unmatched: 7. Germline CDR1 MNHNS, CDR2 SASEGT. The CDR3 nucleotides read TGTGCCAGCAGTGACCCTACAGGGGGTTACAATCAGCCCCAGCATTTT. Protein: CASSDPTGGYNQPQHF.

The chain couples TRBV7-9 to TRBJ2-3; 9 bases fit TRBD1. The germline V gene encodes CDR1 SEHNR and CDR2 FQNEAQ (reference sequence). The trim removed 1 base at V and 0 bases at J, leaving 2 bases unmatched. This CDR3 region has 16 residues. The CDR3 region is CASSLVGTGSTDTQYF. In nucleotides, the CDR3 is TGTGCCAGCAGCTTAGTCGGGACAGGGAGCACAGATACGCAGTATTTT.

This clone appeared once. The V and J genes are TRBV7-9 and TRBJ2-7; 9 positions agree with TRBD1. The CDR3 is 17 residues long. Unmatched junction bases numbered 14, after V lost 8 bases and J lost 0 bases. CDR1 is SEHNR, CDR2 FQNEAQ, per germline (reference sequence). The CDR3 sequence: CASLPGQGIGGSYEQYF. As DNA, the CDR3 is TGTGCCAGCCTCCCGGGACAGGGTATTGGGGGCTCCTACGAGCAGTACTTC.

The genes are TRBV6-7 and TRBJ1-3; D unresolved. TRBV6-7 has ORF status, its function being uncertain. This CDR3 spans 14 amino acids. V lost 4 bases to trimming and J lost 3 bases, with 10 bases between them. Written as DNA, the CDR3 is TGTGCCAGCAGTTCCCACGGAAGTGGAAACACCATATATTTT. Translated: CASSSHGSGNTIYF.

The chain couples TRBV6-1 to TRBJ1-6; D gene unclear. CDR1 MNHNS and CDR2 SASEGT come from the germline V gene. CDR3 size: 15 residues. Between the trimmed V and J ends, which lost 1 base and 14 bases, there was a span of 18 bases. The DNA for the CDR3 is TGTGCCAGCAGTGAAGGGGTCATGGGTGACTTGGCCCTCCACTTT. This sequence encodes CASSEGVMGDLALHF.

This clone showed up many times. The same CDR3 is also encoded by other DNA sequences in this sample. V is TRBV13 and J is TRBJ2-7, with TRBD1 as a possible D gene (7 bases). Germline CDR1 is PRHDT and CDR2 is FYEKMQ (reference sequence). The CDR3 runs 14 residues. The V gene lost 3 bases and the J gene lost 2 bases, with 11 bases spanning the gap. In DNA, the CDR3 is TGTGCCAGCAGCTTGGAGGGGGCGGCCTACGAGCAGTACTTC. Translation gives CASSLEGAAYEQYF.

The CDR3 here is CASSISGGGEQFF. The CDR3 bases are TGTGCCAGCAGTATCAGCGGGGGGGGAGAGCAGTTCTTC. This chain uses TRBV6-5 with TRBJ2-1; 10 bases align to TRBD2. Germline V CDR1 and CDR2: MNHEY, SVGAGI. Trimming took 5 bases from V and 10 from J; bases not matched to a gene: 5. This CDR3 region has 13 residues.

J is TRBJ2-3 and V is TRBV5-1; the D gene is possibly TRBD2 (6 bases). V was cut by 4 bases and J by 4 bases, with 19 bases left in between. This CDR3 spans 16 amino acids. Germline V CDR1 and CDR2: SGHRS, YFSETQ. Here the CDR3 reads CASSHTSLGAADTQYF. The CDR3 bases are TGCGCCAGCAGCCACACTAGCTTAGGGGCGGCAGATACGCAGTATTTT.

The rearrangement uses TRBV29-1 and TRBJ2-5, with unresolved D. V dropped 3 bases and J dropped 8 bases, with 10 bases sitting between them. CDR3 length equals 11 residues. From germline, CDR1 is SQVTM and CDR2 ANQGSEA. Here the CDR3 reads CSVESGPTQYF. The CDR3 DNA reads as TGCAGCGTTGAGTCTGGGCCTACCCAGTACTTC.

V usage is TRBV7-9 and J usage is TRBJ1-1, with 7 bases that match TRBD1. Germline V CDR1 and CDR2: SEHNR, FQNEAQ (reference sequence). V shed 3 bases, J shed 5 bases, and the junction held 9 bases outside the gene matches. The CDR3 sequence is 15 residues long. For the CDR3, the DNA is TGTGCCAGCAGCTTTGCAAGGGGGCGGTGGACTGAAGCTTTCTTT. Amino acid sequence: CASSFARGRWTEAFF.

This clone was recorded once. The rearrangement uses TRBV25-1 and TRBJ2-2; 10 bases line up with TRBD2. Germline V gene lookup returns CDR1 MGHDK and CDR2 SYGVNS. CDR3 length equals 16 residues. Germline trimming cut 7 bases from V and 3 bases from J; bases unmatched to any gene: 8. CDR3 bases: TGTGCCAGCAAAGGTCTAGCGGGAGTTGACACCGGGGAGCTGTTTTTT. It translates to CASKGLAGVDTGELFF.

About this clone itself: Other DNA sequences from this sample encode an identical CDR3 as well. In DNA, the CDR3 is TGTGCCAGCAGCTGGGACAGGGACAATGAGCAGTTCTTC. It translates to CASSWDRDNEQFF. The rearrangement uses TRBV5-6 and TRBJ2-1; TRBD1 matches at 9 bases. The CDR3 loop spans 13 amino acids. In germline, CDR1 is SGHDT, CDR2 YYEEEE. V lost 3 bases to trimming and J lost 5 bases; unmatched junction nucleotides: 0.

The gene calls are TRBV6-1 and TRBJ1-2; TRBD1 is a possible D gene (5 bases). V was trimmed by 1 base and J by 2 bases, leaving 17 bases between them. CDR1 and CDR2 from the germline V gene are MNHNS and SASEGT. The CDR3 spans 17 residues. The CDR3 is CASSEEGLGRRNYGYTF. The CDR3 coding sequence is TGTGCCAGCAGTGAAGAGGGTTTGGGACGGAGGAACTATGGCTACACCTTC.

In this sample, this clone turned up once. This chain links TRBV30 with TRBJ2-4; D is unresolved. The CDR3 is 13 amino acids. V was trimmed by 1 base and J by 3 bases, leaving 7 bases between them. Germline V gene data show CDR1 as GTSNPN and CDR2 as SVGIG (reference sequence). The chain's CDR3 is CAWSELSKNIQYF. The CDR3 bases are TGTGCCTGGAGTGAGTTGAGCAAAAACATTCAGTACTTC.

This chain connects TRBV27 to TRBJ2-2; D unclear. The CDR3 sequence is 11 residues long. V was cut by 3 bases and J by 6 bases, with 2 bases left in between. Germline assignment: CDR1 MNHEY and CDR2 SMNVEV (reference sequence). The CDR3 sequence is CASSFAGELFF. As DNA, the CDR3 is TGTGCCAGCAGTTTTGCCGGGGAGCTGTTTTTT.

To note about this clone: The sample has other DNA sequences that encode this CDR3 too. V and J are TRBV27 and TRBJ2-7; no definite D call. CDR3 length equals 13 residues. V lost 0 bases and J lost 2, with 5 bases in between. Looked up from germline, CDR1 is MNHEY and CDR2 is SMNVEV (reference sequence). The CDR3: CASSLSGPYEQYF. In nucleotides, the CDR3 is TGTGCCAGCAGTTTATCAGGGCCCTACGAGCAGTACTTC.

This clone was recorded once. This sequence joins TRBV13 and TRBJ2-7; 11 bases are shared with TRBD1. The J segment lost 4 bases and the V segment lost 5 bases, leaving 7 bases of the junction unmatched. CDR1 and CDR2 (germline): PRHDT, FYEKMQ (reference sequence). The CDR3 is made up of 15 amino acids. CDR3: CASSRTGQGGYEQYF. In DNA, the CDR3 is TGTGCCAGCAGCCGAACGGGACAGGGGGGTTACGAGCAGTACTTC.

The chain is built from TRBV7-6 and TRBJ1-1; 9 bases fit TRBD1. Per germline, CDR1 SGHVS and CDR2 FNYEAQ. V gave up 5 bases and J gave up 7 bases; unmatched junction bases: 14. The CDR3 extends over 16 amino acids. The CDR3 nucleotides read TGTGCCAGCAGCCCAATTAAGGGACAGGGATCCTTTGAAGCTTTCTTT. Amino acids: CASSPIKGQGSFEAFF.

This chain connects TRBV7-8 to TRBJ2-7; unclear D gene. The CDR3 totals 13 residues. Per the germline V gene, CDR1 is SGHVS and CDR2 is FQNEAQ. V was pared by 1 base and J by 3 bases, with 7 bases between. Here the CDR3 reads CASSLVELYEQYF. The CDR3 DNA follows: TGTGCCAGCAGCTTAGTAGAGCTCTACGAGCAGTACTTC. The full variable domain, rest sourced from reference TRBV7-8 and TRBJ2-7, is GAGVSQSPRYKVAKRGQDVALRCDPISGHVSLFWYQQALGQGPEFLTYFQNEAQLDKSGLPSDRFFAERPEGSVSTLKIQRTQQEDSAVYLCASSLVELYEQYFGPGTRLTVT.

V is TRBV30 and J is TRBJ1-6; D is possibly TRBD1 (6 bases). V was cut by 0 bases and J by 4 bases, with 13 bases left in between. Germline CDR1 GTSNPN, CDR2 SVGIG (reference sequence). This CDR3 has 16 amino acids. CDR3 sequence: CAWSVESTGYNSPLHF. In nucleotides, the CDR3 is TGTGCCTGGAGTGTGGAATCAACAGGGTATAATTCACCCCTCCACTTT.

The V call is TRBV2, the J call TRBJ2-7, with 7 bases matching TRBD1. The V segment lost 6 bases and the J segment 0 bases; nucleotides outside the gene matches: 8. CDR1 is SNHLY and CDR2 is FYNNEI in the germline V gene. This CDR3 contains 15 residues. The CDR3: CASRRTGVSSYEQYF. As DNA, the CDR3 is TGTGCCAGCAGGCGGACAGGAGTAAGCTCCTACGAGCAGTACTTC. Full variable domain (missing parts from reference TRBV2 and TRBJ2-7): EPEVTQTPSHQVTQMGQEVILRCVPISNHLYFYWYRQILGQKVEFLVSFYNNEISEKSEIFDDQFSVERPDGSNFTLKIRSTKLEDSAMYFCASRRTGVSSYEQYFGPGTRLTVT.

V usage is TRBV20-1 and J usage is TRBJ2-1, with TRBD2 identical over 9 bases. The CDR3 totals 11 residues. V gave up 2 bases and J gave up 13 bases; unmatched junction bases: 3. Germline loops: CDR1 DFQATT, CDR2 SNEGSKA (reference sequence). CDR3 sequence: CSARQGLAQFF. The CDR3 DNA reads as TGCAGTGCTAGACAGGGACTAGCCCAGTTCTTC.

V usage is TRBV30 and J usage is TRBJ1-2; D not resolved. Germline values: CDR1 GTSNPN, CDR2 SVGIG (reference sequence). Trimming removed 0 bases at V and 4 bases at J, with 6 bases between. The CDR3 is 12 residues long. CDR3 DNA: TGTGCCTGGAGTGTAAGCATCTATGGCTACACCTTC. It is translated as CAWSVSIYGYTF.

V and J are TRBV6-1 and TRBJ2-5, with D perhaps given as TRBD1 or TRBD2 (7 bases each). Trimming left V 3 bases short and J 5 bases short, with 13 bases between. The germline V gene has CDR1 MNHNS and CDR2 SASEGT. The CDR3 sequence is 14 residues long. The CDR3 loop is CASSESGGGETQYF. The CDR3, as DNA: TGTGCCAGCAGTGAGTCAGGGGGAGGGGAGACCCAGTACTTC.